This TCR beta chain was found in a study of T cell responses to AZD1222 COVID-19 vaccine. Generated by immunoSEQ multiplex PCR, the TCRdb table keeps only in-frame clones and is missing some. The table records 17,000 or so clones, roughly 91% of them present only once. Study conclusions and caveats: The CD4 TCRs associated with vaccination extended across spike and predominated at 160-218 and 743-854. The study found Spike-specific TCR breadth and depth rose after two AZD1222 doses. At baseline, seropositivity was found in only 5 to 7 AZD1222 recipients.

J was trimmed by 4 bases and V by 5 bases; bases with no gene match: 3. Germline V gene data show CDR1 as SGHRS and CDR2 as YFSETQ. The CDR3 is made up of 13 amino acids. To note about this clone: The antigen is unknown.

The chain is built from TRBV5-1 and TRBJ1-2; 9 bases agree with TRBD1. The source is an adult who received the AZD1222 COVID-19 vaccine. The starting material was peripheral blood, obtained 28 days after the second AZD1222 dose. CDR3 DNA: TGCGCCAGCAGACCGACAGGGGGCTATGGCTACACCTTC. This translates into CASRPTGGYGYTF. The entire variable domain, with the rest obtained from reference TRBV5-1 and TRBJ1-2, is as follows: KAGVTQTPRYLIKTRGQQVTLSCSPISGHRSVSWYQQTPGQGLQFLFEYFSETQRNKGNFPGRFSGRQFSNSRSEMNVSTLELGDSALYLCASRPTGGYGYTFGSGTRLTVV.